Presented here are 4 T cell receptor beta chains from one specimen sequenced in a study of human T cells and chemical hapten exposure. TCRdb re-called the 5' RACE reads with MiXCR, one entry per CDR3 protein. In the table there are about 140,000 distinct CDR3 sequences, about 4.3% of which are singletons. Extraction of total RNA was performed on unfractionated whole blood. The receptors stem from a female donor in good health.

This clonotype was counted ten times or more. The chain carries TRBV7-2 and TRBJ1-1; D not resolved. CDR1 SGHTA and CDR2 FQGNSA come from the germline V gene. Trimming removed 1 base from V and 0 bases from J, with 6 bases in between. The CDR3 is 14 residues long. CDR3 protein: CASSLGPLNTEAFF. The CDR3 nucleotides read TGTGCCAGCAGCTTAGGTCCGCTGAACACTGAAGCTTTCTTT.

The J gene is TRBJ2-2, the V gene TRBV19; tentatively, D is TRBD2 (7 bases). Looked up from germline, CDR1 is LNHDA and CDR2 is SQIVND (reference sequence). CDR3 length equals 15 residues. The V and J ends lost 6 bases and 4 bases respectively, with 15 bases between them. The CDR3 nucleotides are TGTGCCAGTAGACCGCAGGGAGGGGGCACCGGGGAGCTGTTTTTT. Protein sequence: CASRPQGGGTGELFF.

In this sample, this clonotype turned up a few times. V usage is TRBV12-3 or TRBV12-4 and J usage is TRBJ2-3; possible D gene TRBD2, 6 bases. CDR3 length equals 14 residues. The V end was cut by 5 bases, the J end by 2 bases, with 11 bases between. The CDR3 region has the DNA TGTGCCAGCAGTCTTCCGGGGGACACAGATACGCAGTATTTT. Protein: CASSLPGDTDTQYF.

This clonotype has a count of ten or more. V is TRBV29-1 and J is TRBJ2-7, with D perhaps given as TRBD1 or TRBD2 (5 bases each). CDR3 length equals 14 residues. Trimming cost V 4 bases and J 2 bases, with 15 bases left between them. CDR1 and CDR2 from the germline V gene are SQVTM and ANQGSEA. For the CDR3, the DNA is TGCAGCGTTGCCCCCGGGATGGGGGCCTACGAGCAGTACTTC. Residues: CSVAPGMGAYEQYF.